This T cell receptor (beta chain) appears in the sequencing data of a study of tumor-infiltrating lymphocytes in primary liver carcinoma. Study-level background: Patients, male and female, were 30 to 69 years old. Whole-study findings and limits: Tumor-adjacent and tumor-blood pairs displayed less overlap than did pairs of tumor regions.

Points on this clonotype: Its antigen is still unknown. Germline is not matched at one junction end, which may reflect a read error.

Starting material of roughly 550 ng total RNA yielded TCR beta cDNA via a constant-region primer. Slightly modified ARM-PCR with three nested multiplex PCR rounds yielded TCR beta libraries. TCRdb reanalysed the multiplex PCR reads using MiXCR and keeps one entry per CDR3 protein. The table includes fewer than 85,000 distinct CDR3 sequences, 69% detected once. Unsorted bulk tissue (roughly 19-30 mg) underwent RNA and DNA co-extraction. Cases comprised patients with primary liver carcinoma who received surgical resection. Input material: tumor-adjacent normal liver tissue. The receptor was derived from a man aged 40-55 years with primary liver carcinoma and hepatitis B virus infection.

The DNA for the CDR3 is TGTGCTAGCAGTCGGGGCGGCGCCGGAGAAACGCAGTATTTT. Translating gives CASSRGGAGETQYF. This chain links TRBV6-2 or TRBV6-3 with TRBJ2-3; either TRBD1 or TRBD2 may fit D (5 bases each). Germline V gives CDR1 MNHEY, CDR2 SVGEGT. The CDR3 spans 14 residues.